The source of this TCR beta chain is a study of blood T cell repertoires in COVID-19 (dated by TCRdb to about 2020). For context, the study as a whole: The collaborator samples originated in the United States, Italy and Spain and spanned the acute and convalescent phases of COVID-19. The prospective study material was composed of cDNA or gDNA derived from T cells, B-cell-depleted T cells, or PBMCs. The dataset comprised deeply sampled blood TCRbeta repertoires from subjects exposed to, actively infected with, or recovered from COVID-19. The repertoires were made available in a free public database intended to serve as a resource for research on the immune response to SARS-CoV-2. The samples were drawn from the first 160 participants of the ongoing ImmuneRACE study and from about 1,200 subjects provided by 6 global collaborators. A de-identified subject ID, COVID-19 status, age in years and sex were almost always included in the sample metadata. Where HLA class I and class II types were available, the types were taken from metadata supplied by the sample provider, not from assay-based typing. Points the paper makes about the study in general: Clinical and demographic metadata were provided uncurated, with the amount varying by source and participant.

Collaborating institutions collected whole blood in K2EDTA tubes following their own protocols. Collaborator samples were shipped for TCRbeta analysis as frozen whole blood, isolated PBMCs, or DNA extracted from either sample type. The immunoSEQ Assay, a bias-controlled multiplex PCR, was used to amplify TCRbeta CDR3 regions from genomic DNA. The study's own analysis went as follows. The number of nucleated cells in each sample was estimated from the amplification of reference gene primers within the assay. Sequence reads were collapsed and filtered to measure the absolute abundance of every unique TCRbeta CDR3 rearrangement. Productive Simpson clonality was computed per sample as the square root of Simpson's diversity index over productive rearrangements. TCRdb retrieved this table from immuneACCESS and kept in-frame rearrangements only. Not all clones are present; in checked studies, unresolved V genes account for under half, and no reason is known for the remainder. For V, J and clone size, that table is used; D and trimming come from the DNA. For this sample the table gives a few hundred thousand clones, of which 70% to 90% were detected only once. The ten largest clones capture roughly 7.8% of the sample.

About this clone: Its binding antigen is unknown. No base qualities exist here, and no much larger clone lies one base off it.

The sample was peripheral blood. The clonotype originates from a human donor in a cohort sampled during active COVID-19.

The CDR3 region: CASYPGTGSGNTIYF. In nucleotides, the sequence is TGTGCCTCCTACCCCGGGACAGGGTCTGGAAACACCATATATTTT. The chain is made from TRBV30 and TRBJ1-3, with 9 bases aligning to TRBD1. V loses 7 bases at its end and J loses 1 base; junction bases beyond the gene matches: 8. From the cysteine through the phenylalanine, the CDR3 covers 15 amino acids. The retained sequence is limited to the CDR3, 45 bases, with the frame set at the first base. CDR1 and CDR2 were assigned from the germline V gene (reference sequence) as GTSNPN and SVGIG.